A selection of T cell receptor beta chains follows, all from one sample in a study of tumor and adjacent non-tumor tissue in lung cancer. MiXCR, applied by TCRdb to the multiplex PCR reads, yields one record per CDR3 protein. The sample holds 120,000 or so distinct CDR3 sequences, about 66% seen once. The specimen was lung tumor tissue. All receptors come from a man younger than 45 with non-small cell lung cancer. The CDR3 runs from the conserved cysteine through the conserved F or W. Fields, in order: V gene, CDR3 protein.

TRBV11-2 | CASSPLGQPANTRELSF
TRBV11-2 | CASSPSWVTDTQYF
TRBV2 | CATLGGLAYNEQFF
TRBV7-8 | CASSLAPGEGYEQYF
TRBV20-1 | CSAHTTRTGDNSALHF
TRBV6-5 | CASSGAGSSYEQYF
TRBV24-1 | CVTSDFSVTQYF
TRBV6-2/TRBV6-3 | CASSYRLGDPGTGELFF
TRBV20-1 | CSAKRHPFLYEQYF
TRBV20-1 | CGARLADNEQFF
TRBV28 | CASSSPITEKSPYNEQFF
TRBV20-1 | CSANQWTSGSSYNEQFF
TRBV7-8 | CVSSQIQGDTQYF
TRBV24-1 | CATSAIGPDGYTF
TRBV11-3 | CASSLEYIDTQYF
TRBV12-3/TRBV12-4 | CASSKSPGGPYNEQFF
TRBV7-2 | CARCLLGLASEQYF
TRBV29-1 | CSVEAPRARLREQYF
TRBV11-2 | CASSTGISAYNEQFF
TRBV10-1 | CASSEGQAGNTIYF
TRBV7-3 | CASSLCGRALKYGYTF
TRBV12-3/TRBV12-4 | CASTKGTRGRTSAETQYF
TRBV6-2/TRBV6-3 | CASSYSISAYNTEAFF
TRBV6-5 | CANSTPNAGEMFF
TRBV6-5 | CASSGTDRMGTKASF
TRBV10-2 | CASKPTSHNNSPLHF
TRBV4-1 | CVSSQDGRGNTRELFF
TRBV29-1 | CGVFQHTQYF
TRBV12-3/TRBV12-4 | CASSLRAPSGNTIYF
TRBV12-3/TRBV12-4 | CAGSLGGYGYTF
TRBV6-1 | CASSDLAGGYNEQFF
TRBV12-3/TRBV12-4 | CASDREETQYF
TRBV20-1 | CSSVSPGDQYF
TRBV5-4 | CASSLVGPSSNEQFF
TRBV29-1 | CSGDQGALGTETFF
TRBV20-1 | CSATSGGGPNRIDTQYF
TRBV11-2 | CASSLSIYGYTF
TRBV11-2 | CASSLRGDKQETQYF
TRBV5-4 | CASSPRGGGRSELYF
TRBV12-3/TRBV12-4 | CVSSLGTGSSPLHF
TRBV12-3/TRBV12-4 | CASSRSSYEQHF
TRBV12-3/TRBV12-4 | CASRAGKAMNTEALF
TRBV5-1 | CASRLAAAGDEQFF
TRBV28 | CASSFEDGGTDTQYF
TRBV7-9 | CASSLDKGKNTQYF
TRBV5-1 | CASRLGSNQETQYF
TRBV5-1 | CASSSGQGGSYF
TRBV11-2 | CASSLGGTRGTVTQYF
TRBV5-4 | CASSSRPGGDYGYTF
TRBV7-9 | CASSFGLGQETQYF
TRBV5-6 | CASSSLGDNQPQHF
TRBV4-2 | CASSRQAKNIQYF
TRBV20-1 | CCARADREVGQETQYF
TRBV6-1 | CASSEANGYGYTF
TRBV6-2/TRBV6-3 | CASNWTSIDTQYF
TRBV10-3 | CAISESVWADTEAFF